The clone carrying this T cell receptor beta chain has a count of ten or more. Library preparation for TCR beta used quantitative 5'-RACE with molecular barcodes. A single record per CDR3 protein comes from TCRdb applying MiXCR to the 5' RACE reads. The sample consists of about 240,000 distinct CDR3 sequences, around 7.8% of them appearing once. V lost 3 bases, J lost 6 bases, and 4 bases stayed unmatched. The CDR3 extends over 15 amino acids. Germline V gives CDR1 SGHKS, CDR2 YYEKEE (reference sequence). This entry is derived from a study of CD8 T cells in ankylosing spondylitis. This sequence originates from a male donor with ankylosing spondylitis or in good health (not recorded which). The specimen sequenced was blood, either unsorted or a sorted T cell fraction (not recorded which). The chain employs TRBV5-5 and TRBJ2-1; TRBD2 matches at 12 bases. The DNA of the CDR3 is TGTGCCAGCAGCTCTCGACTAGCGGGAGTCAATGAGCAGTTCTTC. Translation: CASSSRLAGVNEQFF.